These 10 T cell receptor beta chains came from one sample sequenced in a study of shared clonotypes between healthy human individuals (dated by TCRdb to 2018 to 2020). For the CD8 naive samples, CD45RO-negative cells were positively selected for CCR7, yielding a CD45RA+CCR7+ population from which TemRA cells were excluded. The library was made by the immunoSEQ multiplex PCR assay. This is the immuneACCESS table as TCRdb keeps it, with only in-frame sequences that have V and J called. A part of the clones is gone; compared with another copy, unresolved V genes explain less than half, and the rest is unexplained. The table for this sample lists 2 million or so clones; roughly 94% of them were counted only once. Of the sample, 0.9% to 1.3% falls within the top ten clones. The sample comprised naive CD8+ T cells sorted from blood. The intended sense of this specimen's cell subset or site label: CD45RA+CCR7+. The receptors were sampled from a young man in good health.

This chain links TRBV4-3 with TRBJ1-1; D not resolved. The germline V gene encodes CDR1 LGHNA and CDR2 YSLEER. The CDR3 loop spans 13 amino acids. The V gene lost 0 bases and the J gene lost 4 bases, with 6 bases spanning the gap. The CDR3: CASSQDIGTEAFF. CDR3 DNA sequence: TGCGCCAGCAGCCAAGATATTGGCACTGAAGCTTTCTTT.

Comment on this clone: This specimen includes other DNA sequences encoding the same CDR3. This chain connects TRBV30 to TRBJ1-1, with TRBD1 as a possible D gene (6 bases). Looked up from germline, CDR1 is GTSNPN and CDR2 is SVGIG (reference sequence). The CDR3 totals 14 residues. Trimming removed 2 bases from V and 0 bases from J, with 10 bases in between. Written as DNA, the CDR3 is TGTGCCTGGAGTCCGGACAGCTTGAACACTGAAGCTTTCTTT. This sequence encodes CAWSPDSLNTEAFF.

The V gene is TRBV5-5, the J gene TRBJ2-5; TRBD2 aligns across 7 bases. V was pared by 4 bases and J by 5 bases, with 14 bases of the junction left unmatched. Per germline, CDR1 SGHKS and CDR2 YYEKEE (reference sequence). The CDR3 runs to 16 residues. The CDR3 loop reads CASSLSREVVWETQYF. CDR3 coding DNA: TGTGCCAGCAGCCTATCCCGGGAGGTGGTATGGGAGACCCAGTACTTC.

As for this clone: Other DNA sequences in this sample translate to the same CDR3. The V gene is TRBV6-6, the J gene TRBJ2-1; D gene uncertain. Germline assignment: CDR1 MNHNY and CDR2 SVGAGI (reference sequence). The CDR3 is 15 residues long. V was clipped by 2 bases and J by 0 bases, with 8 bases between them. The CDR3 sequence: CASSYDTSSYNEQFF. Here the CDR3 DNA reads TGTGCCAGCAGTTACGACACAAGCTCCTACAATGAGCAGTTCTTC.

The chain links TRBV27 to TRBJ1-6; no firm D call. V was pared by 3 bases and J by 7 bases, with 13 bases between. The CDR3 runs 15 residues. Germline V gene data show CDR1 as MNHEY and CDR2 as SMNVEV (reference sequence). The CDR3 here is CASSFIRTENSPLHF. The CDR3 region has the DNA TGTGCCAGCAGTTTTATCCGTACGGAGAATTCACCCCTCCACTTT.

This chain uses TRBV6-6 with TRBJ2-1; D is tentatively TRBD1 or TRBD2 (5 bases each). Germline V gives CDR1 MNHNY, CDR2 SVGAGI (reference sequence). The germline V and J ends were trimmed by 0 bases and 2 bases, with 8 bases remaining between them. This CDR3 region has 15 residues. The CDR3 nucleotides read TGTGCCAGCAGTTACTCGGGGGAAACCTACAATGAGCAGTTCTTC. Protein: CASSYSGETYNEQFF.

This clone was detected only once. The V gene is TRBV27, the J gene TRBJ2-1; 13 positions agree with TRBD2. V lost 5 bases to trimming and J lost 7 bases; unmatched junction nucleotides: 8. The CDR3 loop spans 16 amino acids. Germline CDR1 MNHEY, CDR2 SMNVEV (reference sequence). The DNA of the CDR3 is TGTGCCAGCAGTCCATGGACTAGCGGGGGTAAAAATGAGCAGTTCTTC. Amino acids: CASSPWTSGGKNEQFF.

The chain recombines TRBV25-1 with TRBJ1-1, with D maybe TRBD1 (5 bases). CDR1 MGHDK and CDR2 SYGVNS come from the germline V gene. The CDR3 contains 13 residues. Between the trimmed V and J ends, which lost 6 bases and 11 bases, there was a span of 19 bases. Here the CDR3 DNA reads TGTGCCAGCAGGGAAACAGGAGACGGAAATGCTTTCTTT. Translating gives CASRETGDGNAFF.

This clone appeared once. The V gene is TRBV7-3, the J gene TRBJ2-5; unclear D gene. V was pared by 1 base and J by 5 bases, with 8 bases between. The CDR3 runs to 13 residues. CDR1 and CDR2 (germline): SGHTA, FQGTGA. CDR3 sequence: CASSLNQEETQYF. The CDR3 coding sequence is TGTGCCAGCAGCTTAAACCAGGAGGAGACCCAGTACTTC.

V usage is TRBV6-1 and J usage is TRBJ1-6, with 11 bases that match TRBD1. CDR1 and CDR2 from the germline V gene are MNHNS and SASEGT. J lost 3 bases, V lost 0 bases, and 4 bases had no gene match. The CDR3 sequence is 18 residues long. In DNA, the CDR3 is TGTGCCAGCAGTGAAGCGGGGGGGACAGGGGGCTATAATTCACCCCTCCACTTT. It yields the protein CASSEAGGTGGYNSPLHF.